This entry features one TCR beta chain sequence. As yet, its antigen is unknown. Both 60 Vbeta primers and 13 Jbeta primers went into the PCR. Some clones are missing from TCRdb's copy, which holds only in-frame ones; the method was immunoSEQ multiplex PCR. Here the sample spans fewer than 200,000 clones, around 77% being singletons. The data belong to a study of cytomegalovirus exposure and HLA in healthy donors. Overall study context: Unique TCRs from HLA-typed donors, roughly 87 million of them, were held in an early data release. Regarding the study as a whole: A later analysis showed TCR association rates differing by HLA locus, peaking at DRB1 and lowest at HLA-C. Later analysis identified around 15,000 TCR beta sequences associated with HLA alleles, using a false discovery rate threshold of 0.05. Other equally common chains were less clonally expanded than HLA-associated TCR beta chains, a later analysis showed.

Germline-derived CDR1 and CDR2 are MDHEN and SYDVKM. Losses at the gene ends were 4 bases for V and 3 bases for J; bases not matched to a gene: 8. The CDR3 contains 15 residues. The clonotype was recovered from a man younger than 40 in good health and CMV-seropositive. V and J are TRBV28 and TRBJ2-7; 8 bases are shared with TRBD1. The sample consisted of PBMCs. DNA for the CDR3: TGTGCCAGCAGTTCCCAGGGGGCCGCCCTCTACGAGCAGTACTTC. It codes for CASSSQGAALYEQYF.